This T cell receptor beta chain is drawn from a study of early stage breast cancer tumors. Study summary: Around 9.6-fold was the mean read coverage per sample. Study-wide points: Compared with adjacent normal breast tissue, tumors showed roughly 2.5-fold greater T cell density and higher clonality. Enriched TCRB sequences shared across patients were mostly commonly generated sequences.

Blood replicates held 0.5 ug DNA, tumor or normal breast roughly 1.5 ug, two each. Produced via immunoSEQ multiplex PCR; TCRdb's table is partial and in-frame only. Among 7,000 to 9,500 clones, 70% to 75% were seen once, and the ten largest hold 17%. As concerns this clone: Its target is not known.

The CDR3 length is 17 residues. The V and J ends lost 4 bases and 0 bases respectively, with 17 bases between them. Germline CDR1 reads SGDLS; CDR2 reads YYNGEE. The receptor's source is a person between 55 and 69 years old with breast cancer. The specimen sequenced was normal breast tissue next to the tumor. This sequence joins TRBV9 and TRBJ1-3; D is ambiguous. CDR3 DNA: TGTGCCAGCAGCACCCGCCCCGGTATGAGCTCTGGAAACACCATATATTTT. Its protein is CASSTRPGMSSGNTIYF.